Sequencing of this TCR beta chain was carried out in a study of T cells in Graves' hyperthyroidism and ophthalmopathy. V shed 1 base and J 8 bases; nucleotides not matched to a gene: 15. The CDR3 covers 16 residues. The V gene's germline CDR1 is DFQATT and CDR2 SNEGSKA (reference sequence). Using RNA transcripts as the source, TCR beta CDR3 regions were amplified. TCR CDR3 underwent first-round RT-PCR with the HTBI primer set. A single record per CDR3 protein comes from TCRdb applying MiXCR to the multiplex PCR reads. The sample lists approximately 560,000 distinct CDR3 sequences, about a sixth seen once, with roughly 7.3% in the top ten. Exclusion of a patient resulted from uncontrolled infection, other autoimmune disease, pregnancy or lactation. A few counts support this clonotype.

The receptor comes from a woman in her 30s with Graves' hyperthyroidism. Sequenced sample: blood. The rearrangement joins TRBV20-1 to TRBJ1-2; TRBD1 matches 8 bases. CDR3: CSARGVQGGGLWGYTF. CDR3 sequence (DNA): TGCAGTGCTAGAGGAGTACAGGGGGGCGGCCTGTGGGGCTACACCTTC.